The 29 T cell receptor beta chains presented below share a single source sample, sequenced in a study of shared clonotypes between healthy human individuals. Sequencing used immunoSEQ multiplex PCR; TCRdb keeps in-frame clones, though not all of them. The sample yields 850,000 to 1,100,000 clones, 60% to 85% seen once. The sample taken for sequencing was memory CD4+ T cells from PBMCs. Subset indicated: CD45RA-negative fraction. These receptors all stem from a man aged 18-30 years in good health. Some clones in this sample may be carry-over from other donors' samples.

V usage is TRBV19 and J usage is TRBJ2-7, with a weak D call TRBD1 (5 bases). Trimming left V 4 bases short and J 2 bases short, with 9 bases between. Germline CDR1 and CDR2: LNHDA and SQIVND (reference sequence). CDR3 length: 13 residues. As DNA, the CDR3 is TGTGCCAGTAGTAATCAGGGAACCTACGAGCAGTACTTC. As protein: CASSNQGTYEQYF.

The chain uses TRBV28 and TRBJ1-5; TRBD1 matches 10 bases. CDR1 is MDHEN and CDR2 is SYDVKM in the germline V gene. This CDR3 region has 19 residues. The J segment lost 2 bases and the V segment lost 5 bases, leaving 15 bases of the junction unmatched. This chain's CDR3 is CASSPAGQGVTWGNQPQHF. The CDR3 nucleotides read TGTGCCAGCAGTCCAGCCGGACAGGGGGTTACCTGGGGCAATCAGCCCCAGCATTTT.

The table lists this clone with a count of one. V and J are TRBV5-4 and TRBJ2-2, with 8 bases that match TRBD1. The CDR3 consists of 15 residues. The trim removed 5 bases at V and 15 bases at J, leaving 18 bases unmatched. Germline V gives CDR1 SGHNT, CDR2 YYREEE (reference sequence). Here the CDR3 reads CASSPGQELPGMVFF. The DNA for the CDR3 is TGTGCCAGCAGTCCGGGACAGGAGCTACCGGGGATGGTGTTTTTT.

The chain couples TRBV7-3 to TRBJ1-3; D unclear. Germline CDR1 SGHTA, CDR2 FQGTGA. The CDR3 has 16 amino acids. The V gene lost 2 bases and the J gene lost 0 bases, with 11 bases spanning the gap. CDR3 region: CASSLAGETSGNTIYF. The DNA of the CDR3 is TGTGCCAGCAGCTTAGCCGGTGAGACCTCTGGAAACACCATATATTTT. Looking up the rest from reference TRBV7-3 and TRBJ1-3 gives the full variable domain: GAGVSQTPSNKVTEKGKYVELRCDPISGHTALYWYRQSLGQGPEFLIYFQGTGAADDSGLPNDRFFAVRPEGSVSTLKIQRTERGDSAVYLCASSLAGETSGNTIYFGEGSWLTVV.

The chain recombines TRBV18 with TRBJ2-3; D call uncertain. The ends were cut back, 0 bases at V and 5 bases at J, with 0 bases in the middle. Germline V gene lookup returns CDR1 KGHSH and CDR2 LQKENI. The CDR3 runs 11 residues. The DNA of the CDR3 is TGTGCCAGCTCACCACCAGATACGCAGTATTTT. It codes for CASSPPDTQYF.

About this clone itself: Possible read error: a much larger clone is one base away. Other DNA variants within this sample encode the same CDR3. This chain connects TRBV6-5 to TRBJ1-1, with D tentatively TRBD1 (5 bases). The V and J ends lost 5 bases and 5 bases respectively, with 12 bases between them. CDR1 and CDR2 from the germline V gene are MNHEY and SVGAGI. This CDR3 contains 13 residues. The CDR3 region has the DNA TGTGCCAGCAGTGGGACGGGGGGGACTGAAGCTTTCTTT. This encodes CASSGTGGTEAFF.

The rearrangement uses TRBV27 and TRBJ2-7; D is uncertain. Germline CDR1 MNHEY, CDR2 SMNVEV (reference sequence). The CDR3 is 15 amino acids. V was pared by 0 bases and J by 3 bases, with 12 bases between. CDR3 residues: CASSLSAYPIYEQYF. The CDR3 coding sequence is TGTGCCAGCAGTTTATCGGCGTACCCGATCTACGAGCAGTACTTC.

This clone was counted once. This chain uses TRBV5-1 with TRBJ2-5; perhaps TRBD1 as D (6 bases). This CDR3 region has 14 residues. Germline V lookup: CDR1 SGHRS, CDR2 YFSETQ. Trimming took 2 bases from V and 1 from J, leaving 9 bases between them. Here the CDR3 reads CASSLQGFQETQYF. The CDR3 DNA reads TGCGCCAGCAGCTTACAGGGATTCCAAGAGACCCAGTACTTC.

The CDR3 loop reads CASSVGRFSGANVLTF. The CDR3 DNA reads as TGTGCCAGCAGCGTAGGTCGGTTCTCTGGGGCCAACGTCCTGACTTTC. V is TRBV9 and J is TRBJ2-6; the D is unclear. Germline CDR1 and CDR2: SGDLS and YYNGEE. Between the trimmed V and J ends, which lost 0 bases and 0 bases, there was a span of 7 bases. The CDR3 loop spans 16 amino acids.

This chain joins TRBV5-1 and TRBJ1-1, with a possible D match to TRBD1 (5 bases). The CDR3 spans 15 residues. Per germline, CDR1 SGHRS and CDR2 YFSETQ. Trimming took off 0 bases at V and 7 bases at J, with 16 bases between the two ends. The CDR3 region has the DNA TGCGCCAGCAGCTTGGTGGTGGGGCGTGGGGGTGAAGCTTTCTTT. As protein: CASSLVVGRGGEAFF.

This clone appeared a single time. V gene TRBV5-1 combines with J gene TRBJ2-3, with D perhaps TRBD1 or TRBD2 (5 bases each). The CDR3 contains 13 residues. Trimming removed 1 base from V and 5 bases from J, with 8 bases in between. Germline CDR1 SGHRS, CDR2 YFSETQ. CDR3 DNA: TGCGCCAGCAGCTTGTGGGGGAGAGATACGCAGTATTTT. It yields the protein CASSLWGRDTQYF.

V gene TRBV9 combines with J gene TRBJ1-3; possible D gene TRBD1, 5 bases. Germline values: CDR1 SGDLS, CDR2 YYNGEE. With 0 bases removed from V and 3 bases from J, the gap between germline ends came to 16 bases. The CDR3 is 17 residues long. This CDR3 is CASSVGGGMDLGNTIYF. The DNA for the CDR3 is TGTGCCAGCAGCGTAGGTGGGGGAATGGATCTTGGAAACACCATATATTTT.

This clone appeared a single time. A much larger clone sits a single nucleotide away, making a read error possible. V and J are TRBV28 and TRBJ1-2, with D maybe TRBD1 (5 bases). CDR1 and CDR2 from the germline V gene are MDHEN and SYDVKM. There are 14 residues in the CDR3. Trimming removed 4 bases at V and 3 bases at J, with 12 bases between. CDR3 loop: CASSSGQGYYGYTF. The CDR3 region has the DNA TGTGCCAGCAGTTCGGGGCAGGGATACTATGGCTACACCTTC.

The rearrangement joins TRBV30 to TRBJ2-2, with 7 bases matching TRBD1. V lost 5 bases to trimming and J lost 7 bases; unmatched junction nucleotides: 4. The CDR3 length is 12 residues. Looked up from germline, CDR1 is GTSNPN and CDR2 is SVGIG (reference sequence). The CDR3 loop is CAWDREGGELFF. The CDR3 DNA reads TGTGCCTGGGACAGGGAAGGCGGGGAGCTGTTTTTT. The entire variable domain, with the rest obtained from reference TRBV30 and TRBJ2-2, is as follows: SQTIHQWPATLVQPVGSPLSLECTVEGTSNPNLYWYRQAAGRGLQLLFYSVGIGQISSEVPQNLSASRPQDRQFILSSKKLLLSDSGFYLCAWDREGGELFFGEGSRLTVL.

The V gene is TRBV10-3, the J gene TRBJ2-4, with D perhaps matching TRBD2 (6 bases). Per germline, CDR1 ENHRY and CDR2 SYGVKD. V lost 0 bases and J lost 5, with 17 bases in between. The CDR3 sequence is 17 residues long. CDR3 bases: TGTGCCATCAGTGAGTCGAGGAGGGCCGGCCATCAAAACATTCAGTACTTC. It encodes CAISESRRAGHQNIQYF.

This sequence joins TRBV2 and TRBJ2-3; 13 bases align to TRBD2. The CDR3 covers 17 residues. Germline V gene sequence: CDR1 SNHLY, CDR2 FYNNEI. V was clipped by 7 bases and J by 7 bases; unmatched bases: 14. The CDR3 region has the DNA TGTGCCAGCACTATGAGGAGGACTAGCGGGAGTCTGAATACGCAGTATTTT. It yields the protein CASTMRRTSGSLNTQYF.

This rearrangement joins TRBV29-1 to TRBJ2-1; 8 nucleotides agree with TRBD2. V shed 5 bases, J shed 6 bases, and the junction held 6 bases outside the gene matches. Germline CDR1 and CDR2: SQVTM and ANQGSEA. The CDR3 extends over 13 amino acids. The CDR3 loop is CSVHLAGINEQFF. The CDR3 coding sequence is TGCAGCGTTCACCTAGCGGGCATCAATGAGCAGTTCTTC.

CDR3 sequence: CASSPSAGGPEEQFF. The CDR3 DNA sequence: TGTGCCAGCAGCCCCTCGGCGGGAGGGCCGGAGGAGCAGTTCTTC. The chain carries TRBV6-5 and TRBJ2-1; 9 bases fit TRBD2. CDR3 size: 15 residues. CDR1 is MNHEY, CDR2 SVGAGI, per germline. V trimming: 6 bases; J trimming: 10 bases; junction bases outside the gene matches: 13.

The gene calls are TRBV7-2 and TRBJ2-3; D possibly corresponds to TRBD2 (5 bases). Germline V lookup: CDR1 SGHTA, CDR2 FQGNSA. CDR3 length equals 14 residues. Trimming pared 1 base from V and 8 bases from J, leaving 13 bases between. The CDR3 reads CASSLERQRITQYF. CDR3 DNA sequence: TGTGCCAGCAGCTTAGAACGCCAGCGGATTACGCAGTATTTT.

The chain uses TRBV10-3 and TRBJ2-5; 9 nucleotides align to TRBD2. The DNA end favors TRBJ2-7, so the J call may be wrong. The germline V gene encodes CDR1 ENHRY and CDR2 SYGVKD. The CDR3 is made up of 15 amino acids. CDR3 loop: CAISGAGGVSYEQYF. The CDR3 region has the DNA TGTGCCATCAGCGGGGCGGGAGGGGTCTCCTACGAGCAGTACTTC.

V gene TRBV6-6 combines with J gene TRBJ1-2, with D perhaps TRBD1 (6 bases). V was shortened by 0 bases and J by 7 bases, with 12 bases between the two germline ends. Germline CDR1 reads MNHNY; CDR2 reads SVGAGI (reference sequence). This CDR3 comprises 14 residues. CDR3 in amino acids: CASSYSSGVRGYTF. For the CDR3, the DNA is TGTGCCAGCAGTTACTCATCAGGGGTACGTGGCTACACCTTC.

The gene calls are TRBV7-2 and TRBJ1-1; 8 nucleotides align to TRBD1. V shed 2 bases, J shed 5 bases, and the junction held 4 bases outside the gene matches. The CDR3 is 14 amino acids. Germline V gene sequence: CDR1 SGHTA, CDR2 FQGNSA. CDR3 coding DNA: TGTGCCAGCAGCTTACAGGGGGCCCCAACTGAAGCTTTCTTT. This sequence encodes CASSLQGAPTEAFF.

CDR3: CASSLNSFTYSVDGEQFF. The DNA of the CDR3 is TGCGCCAGCAGCTTGAATAGTTTTACGTATTCGGTCGACGGTGAGCAGTTCTTC. The rearrangement joins TRBV5-1 to TRBJ2-1; D unclear. Germline assignment: CDR1 SGHRS and CDR2 YFSETQ. V was pared by 1 base and J by 9 bases, with 26 bases between. The CDR3 spans 18 residues. The variable domain in full, with the rest retrieved from reference TRBV5-1 and TRBJ2-1, is KAGVTQTPRYLIKTRGQQVTLSCSPISGHRSVSWYQQTPGQGLQFLFEYFSETQRNKGNFPGRFSGRQFSNSRSEMNVSTLELGDSALYLCASSLNSFTYSVDGEQFFGPGTRLTVL.

The chain combines TRBV5-4 with TRBJ2-5, with D perhaps matching TRBD1 (6 bases). The CDR3 has 15 residues. V was clipped by 4 bases and J by 1 base, with 14 bases between them. Germline CDR1 is SGHNT and CDR2 is YYREEE (reference sequence). The CDR3 sequence: CASSTRGFGQETQYF. DNA of the CDR3: TGTGCCAGCAGCACCAGGGGTTTCGGCCAAGAGACCCAGTACTTC.

The chain employs TRBV29-1 and TRBJ2-5, with 11 bases matching TRBD1. Unmatched junction bases numbered 5, after V lost 4 bases and J lost 1 base. The CDR3 has 15 residues. Per the germline V gene, CDR1 is SQVTM and CDR2 is ANQGSEA. The CDR3 loop reads CSVGPGTGGQETQYF. CDR3 DNA sequence: TGCAGCGTTGGCCCCGGGACAGGGGGCCAAGAGACCCAGTACTTC.

This rearrangement joins TRBV15 to TRBJ1-3; unclear D gene. This CDR3 contains 16 residues. V lost 2 bases, J lost 0 bases, and 11 bases lay in between. CDR1 LNHNV and CDR2 YYDKDF come from the germline V gene (reference sequence). CDR3 residues: CATSRKETLSGNTIYF. The CDR3 region has the DNA TGTGCCACCAGCAGAAAGGAGACACTCTCTGGAAACACCATATATTTT.

The chain is built from TRBV6-1 and TRBJ2-7; either TRBD1 or TRBD2 may fit D (5 bases each). CDR3 size: 15 residues. CDR1 is MNHNS, CDR2 SASEGT, per germline. Trimming left V 3 bases short and J 1 base short, with 13 bases between. The CDR3 DNA reads TGTGCCAGCAGTGACCGCCGGGGACCTTCCTACGAGCAGTACTTC. It is translated as CASSDRRGPSYEQYF.

V is TRBV2 and J is TRBJ2-1; a possible D gene is TRBD2 (5 bases). This CDR3 has 13 residues. Germline lookup yields CDR1 SNHLY and CDR2 FYNNEI. With 6 bases removed from V and 4 bases from J, the gap between germline ends came to 10 bases. The CDR3 sequence is CASSLEGYNEQFF. The CDR3 nucleotides are TGTGCCAGCAGCCTAGAGGGATACAATGAGCAGTTCTTC.

This clone has just one count. The rearrangement joins TRBV27 to TRBJ2-3; TRBD1 matches 9 bases. The germline gives CDR1 MNHEY, CDR2 SMNVEV (reference sequence). This CDR3 spans 15 amino acids. With V trimmed by 5 bases and J by 4 bases, 7 bases remained unmatched. The CDR3, as DNA: TGTGCCAGCAGTCTAACAGGGGGCCGACCAGATACGCAGTATTTT. Its translation is CASSLTGGRPDTQYF.